One T cell receptor (beta chain) is described in this entry. Its cognate antigen is unknown. The sample originates from a study of beta chain features in type 1 diabetes. Study-level information: Cell yields, age and gender were similar between patients and healthy donors. General study results and limits: Cells with high TCR expression could be over-represented when cDNA is sequenced.

Expressed TCRB transcripts were sequenced because the isolated RNA had all been reverse transcribed beforehand. Profiling relied on immunoSEQ multiplex PCR, and the TCRdb table lists in-frame clones only, not all of them. The sample lists 450,000 to 600,000 clones, approximately 30% seen once, with 0.05% to 0.07% in the top ten. V was clipped by 5 bases and J by 2 bases, with 9 bases between them. Germline CDR1 reads SQVTM; CDR2 reads ANQGSEA. This CDR3 contains 12 residues. The TCR was taken from a man between 18 and 35 years old in good health. Source material: naive CD4+ T cells from blood. The gene calls are TRBV29-1 and TRBJ2-5; D is uncertain. The CDR3 coding sequence is TGCAGCGTTTCCGGACCTCAAGAGACCCAGTACTTC. Its translation: CSVSGPQETQYF.